The 11 T cell receptor beta chains reported below all come from one sample, sequenced in a study of T cell responses to AZD1222 COVID-19 vaccine (TCRdb year 2021). The label giving this sample's time point can be read as: baseline before first vaccination. Preparation of the library involved the immunoSEQ multiplex PCR assay. The source is immuneACCESS, and TCRdb retained only in-frame sequences with V and J called. Part of the clones is not carried over; for the studies checked, unresolved V genes explain less than half of this, and the remainder is unexplained. In all, the sample holds 120,000 or so clones, and under 85% of those were seen once. The ten top clones hold 6.2% of the sample. Sample: peripheral blood, taken on day 0 of AZD1222 vaccination. All receptors derive from an adult in good health.

J is TRBJ1-6 and V is TRBV5-5; 7 nucleotides match TRBD1. With V trimmed by 0 bases and J by 0 bases, 9 bases remained unmatched. The CDR3 totals 19 residues. Germline V CDR1 and CDR2: SGHKS, YYEKEE (reference sequence). The CDR3 nucleotides are TGTGCCAGCAGCTTGGGGGGAATCAGGGGGAGCTCCTATAATTCACCCCTCCACTTT. The encoded protein is CASSLGGIRGSSYNSPLHF. Full variable domain (outside the CDR3, taken from reference TRBV5-5 and TRBJ1-6): DAGVTQSPTHLIKTRGQQVTLRCSPISGHKSVSWYQQVLGQGPQFIFQYYEKEERGRGNFPDRFSARQFPNYSSELNVNALLLGDSALYLCASSLGGIRGSSYNSPLHFGNGTRLTVT.

The chain employs TRBV7-9 and TRBJ1-1; 11 positions agree with TRBD1. CDR3 length equals 15 residues. Unmatched junction bases numbered 5, after V lost 7 bases and J lost 1 base. Per germline, CDR1 SEHNR and CDR2 FQNEAQ (reference sequence). The CDR3 sequence is CASMGTGGWNTEAFF. DNA of the CDR3: TGTGCCAGCATGGGGACAGGGGGATGGAACACTGAAGCTTTCTTT.

The chain combines TRBV30 with TRBJ1-3; no definite D call. This CDR3 region has 12 residues. Trimming removed 5 bases at V and 8 bases at J, with 13 bases between. Germline V gives CDR1 GTSNPN, CDR2 SVGIG (reference sequence). The CDR3 nucleotides are TGTGCCTGGGAGGCCCCAGGCCACACCATATATTTT. Translated, it gives CAWEAPGHTIYF.

The chain couples TRBV27 to TRBJ2-7; D might be TRBD1 or TRBD2, each matching 6 bases. The CDR3 spans 15 residues. The V end was cut by 5 bases, the J end by 2 bases, with 16 bases between. Per the germline V gene, CDR1 is MNHEY and CDR2 is SMNVEV (reference sequence). The CDR3 sequence: CASSPYGGSTYEQYF. The CDR3 DNA reads TGTGCCAGCAGTCCCTACGGGGGCTCCACCTACGAGCAGTACTTC.

The chain employs TRBV6-5 and TRBJ2-5; 9 bases line up with TRBD1. Per the germline V gene, CDR1 is MNHEY and CDR2 is SVGAGI. The CDR3 covers 14 residues. J was trimmed by 5 bases and V by 5 bases; bases with no gene match: 6. The CDR3 nucleotides read TGTGCCAGCAGTAACAGGGGGCGGGTGGAGACCCAGTACTTC. Its translation: CASSNRGRVETQYF.

The V call is TRBV4-3, the J call TRBJ2-7; 7 positions match TRBD2. Trimming at V came to 0 bases and at J to 0 bases, leaving 8 bases not matched to a gene. Germline V gives CDR1 LGHNA, CDR2 YSLEER. The CDR3 runs to 17 residues. The CDR3 coding sequence is TGCGCCAGCAGCCAAGATCGGCAGCGGGGAATCTCCTACGAGCAGTACTTC. Its translation: CASSQDRQRGISYEQYF.

This clone is medium-sized within its sample. The J gene is TRBJ2-1, the V gene TRBV6-2 or TRBV6-3, with D possibly being TRBD1 (5 bases). The CDR3 has 17 residues. Looked up from germline, CDR1 is MNHEY and CDR2 is SVGEGT. The V gene lost 0 bases and the J gene lost 9 bases, with 21 bases spanning the gap. CDR3 region: CASSYSLAVGRVFEQFF. CDR3 DNA sequence: TGTGCCAGCAGTTACTCTCTTGCGGTGGGGCGCGTTTTTGAGCAGTTCTTC.

This chain joins TRBV27 and TRBJ2-1; unclear D gene. Germline V gives CDR1 MNHEY, CDR2 SMNVEV (reference sequence). Deletions cut 11 bases from V and 2 bases from J, with 13 bases between. This CDR3 spans 13 amino acids. The CDR3 nucleotides read TGTGCCCGGCCCCGGGCCCCCTACAATGAGCAGTTCTTC. Encoded protein: CARPRAPYNEQFF.

This chain connects TRBV30 to TRBJ2-2; TRBD1 aligns across 8 bases. The CDR3 has 15 residues. With V trimmed by 3 bases and J by 3 bases, 6 bases remained unmatched. The germline V gene has CDR1 GTSNPN and CDR2 SVGIG (reference sequence). CDR3 bases: TGTGCCTGGAGGGGATCGACAGGGGACACCGGGGAGCTGTTTTTT. Amino acids: CAWRGSTGDTGELFF.

In this sample, this clone turned up a few times. V gene TRBV6-4 combines with J gene TRBJ2-6; D is unresolved. CDR1 is MRHNA, CDR2 SNTAGT, per germline. This CDR3 contains 13 residues. The V end was cut by 0 bases, the J end by 3 bases, with 0 bases between. CDR3 coding DNA: TGTGCCAGCAGTGACTCTGGGGCCAACGTCCTGACTTTC. Encoded protein: CASSDSGANVLTF.

The CDR3, as DNA: TGTGCCAGCAGCTTAGGCCCAACTAACTATGGCTACACCTTC. Translating gives CASSLGPTNYGYTF. V usage is TRBV7-2 and J usage is TRBJ1-2; D gene uncertain. The V gene's germline CDR1 is SGHTA and CDR2 FQGNSA. The V gene lost 1 base and the J gene lost 0 bases, with 6 bases spanning the gap. The CDR3 length is 14 residues.